This T cell receptor (beta chain) was recovered during a study of PD-L1 blockade in urothelial cancer (dated by TCRdb to the late 2010s). Study-wide context: Every patient began therapy in the mid-2010s and was given atezolizumab 1,200 mg intravenously every 3 weeks. About 85% of the 29 patients were males with bladder-origin urothelial cancer, and about 65% of the roughly 30 reported a prior smoking history. Patients had an ECOG performance status of 0 or 1 and had received between 0 and 3 prior chemotherapy regimens. Blood samples were analyzed at 3 weeks after treatment start (second dose) and at 6 weeks after treatment start. Blood samples gave a median of around 140,000 T cells and approximately 80,000 unique TCRs, with a median clonality of approximately 0.08. The study, an exploratory multi-omic analysis, examined somatic, immune and clinical correlates of response to PD-L1 blockade with atezolizumab in urothelial cancer. Pretreatment tumor samples, along with matched peripheral blood collected serially before and after atezolizumab treatment, underwent TCR sequencing. Durable clinical benefit was defined as progression-free survival longer than 6 months, and TCR features were also tested against progression-free and overall survival. In the same patients, pretreatment tumors underwent whole exome sequencing and RNA sequencing in addition to TCR sequencing. Under ten patients reached durable clinical benefit, while 20 patients did not. Pretreatment blood TCR-seq was available for about 30 patients, at least one posttreatment blood collection was obtained for 24 patients, and tumor TCR-seq was available for 24 patients. Points the paper makes about the study in general: A pretreatment peripheral blood TCR clonality below the median was linked to improved progression-free and overall survival. Because the sample size was small (n of about 27) and many of the analyses were exploratory, the results are meant to be hypothesis-generating. At 3 weeks after the start of treatment, tumor-associated TCR clones in peripheral blood had expanded more in patients with durable benefit (n ≈ 20, p = 0.022).

What the time point label conveys for this sample: peripheral blood 6 weeks after treatment start. A total of 25 to 35 patients with locally advanced or metastatic urothelial carcinoma, treated at Memorial Sloan Kettering on a trial protocol, made up the cohort. Peripheral blood mononuclear cells were collected pretreatment and during treatment, with between 1 and 8 total time points obtained per patient. The Qiagen DNeasy Blood extraction kit was used to purify genomic DNA from total PBMCs and tumor samples. PBMCs were collected pretreatment and during treatment, and were isolated and stored as previously described. A remark on this clone: Its target antigen remains unknown. Nothing much larger sits one base from this clone, and base qualities are not available.

The CDR3 holds 12 amino acids from the cysteine to the phenylalanine. Only the CDR3 DNA is retained, 36 bases long and in frame from the first base. For CDR1 and CDR2, the germline V gene lists SNHLY and FYNNEI. Trimming leaves V shorter by 4 bases and J shorter by 14 bases, with the junction holding 6 bases beyond the gene matches. Synthetic TCR analog templates were spiked into each PCR to estimate absolute template abundance from read counts. The immunoSEQ assay was used to amplify TCRbeta CDR3 regions from genomic DNA with bias-controlled V and J gene primers. Sequencing of rearranged TCRbeta segments was done at approximately 20X coverage. Per the source publication's procedure: Sequencing errors were corrected by clustering, and CDR3s were annotated against IMGT so that V, D and J genes could be assigned. Downstream analyses used only productive TCRbeta rearrangements and left out out-of-frame or stop-codon sequences. Clonality was computed as one minus Shannon entropy normalized by the log of the number of unique productive sequences. Fisher's exact test with Benjamini-Hochberg correction, at a threshold of adjusted p below 0.01, was used to find clones that differed between time points or between blood and tumor. This immuneACCESS table, as held by TCRdb, lists in-frame sequences with V and J called but not all clones. Of the missing ones, under half trace to an unresolved V gene in checked studies; the others have no known cause. V and J calls and clone size come straight from that table; D and trimming were deduced from the DNA. This sample comprises approximately 50,000 clones, around nine tenths of them detected only once. The leading ten clones occupy approximately 2.5% of the sample.

This sample comprised PBMCs, obtained around atezolizumab (anti-PD-L1) treatment. The chain employs TRBV2 and TRBJ1-2; the central 11 bases match TRBD1. This clonotype was obtained from a man aged 55 to 70 with urothelial cancer. The nucleotides read TGTGCCAGCAGTGCAGGGGACAGGGGGTCGACCTTC. This yields the protein CASSAGDRGSTF.